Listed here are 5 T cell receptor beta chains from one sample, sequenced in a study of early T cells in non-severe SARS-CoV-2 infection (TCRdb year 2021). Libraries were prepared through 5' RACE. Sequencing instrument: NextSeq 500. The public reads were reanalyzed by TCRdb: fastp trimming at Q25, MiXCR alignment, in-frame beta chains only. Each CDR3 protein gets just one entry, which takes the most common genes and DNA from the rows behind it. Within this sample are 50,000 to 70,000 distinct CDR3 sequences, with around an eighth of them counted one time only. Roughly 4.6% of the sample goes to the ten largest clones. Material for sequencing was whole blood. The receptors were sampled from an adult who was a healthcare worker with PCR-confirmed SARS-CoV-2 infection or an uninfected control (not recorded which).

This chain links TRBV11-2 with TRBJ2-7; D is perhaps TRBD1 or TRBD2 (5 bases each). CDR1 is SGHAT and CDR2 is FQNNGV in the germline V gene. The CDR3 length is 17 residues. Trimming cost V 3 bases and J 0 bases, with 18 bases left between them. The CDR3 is CASSFLASGTVSYEQYF. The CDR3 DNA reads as TGTGCCAGCAGCTTTTTAGCCTCCGGGACGGTCTCCTACGAGCAGTACTTC. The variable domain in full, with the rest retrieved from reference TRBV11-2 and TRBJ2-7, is EAGVAQSPRYKIIEKRQSVAFWCNPISGHATLYWYQQILGQGPKLLIQFQNNGVVDDSQLPKDRFSAERLKGVDSTLKIQPAKLEDSAVYLCASSFLASGTVSYEQYFGPGTRLTVT.

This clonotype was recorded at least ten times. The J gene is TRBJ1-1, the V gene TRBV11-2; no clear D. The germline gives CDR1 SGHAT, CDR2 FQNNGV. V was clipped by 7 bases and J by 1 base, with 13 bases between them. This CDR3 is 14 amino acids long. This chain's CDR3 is CASKVFLTNTEAFF. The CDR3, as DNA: TGTGCCAGCAAGGTCTTCCTTACGAACACTGAAGCTTTCTTT. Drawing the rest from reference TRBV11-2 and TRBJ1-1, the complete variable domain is EAGVAQSPRYKIIEKRQSVAFWCNPISGHATLYWYQQILGQGPKLLIQFQNNGVVDDSQLPKDRFSAERLKGVDSTLKIQPAKLEDSAVYLCASKVFLTNTEAFFGQGTRLTVV.

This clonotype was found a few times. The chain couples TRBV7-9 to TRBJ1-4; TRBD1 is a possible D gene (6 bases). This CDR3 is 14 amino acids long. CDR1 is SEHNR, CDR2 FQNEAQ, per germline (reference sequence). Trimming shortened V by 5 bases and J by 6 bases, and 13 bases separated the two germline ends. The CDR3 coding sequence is TGTGCCAGCAGCGCCTACAGGGAAGATGAAAAACTGTTTTTT. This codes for CASSAYREDEKLFF.

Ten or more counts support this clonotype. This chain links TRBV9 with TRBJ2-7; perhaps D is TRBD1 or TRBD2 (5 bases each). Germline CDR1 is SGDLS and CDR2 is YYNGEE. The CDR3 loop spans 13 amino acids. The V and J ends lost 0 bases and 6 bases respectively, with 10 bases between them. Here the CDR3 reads CASSVGPGSEQYF. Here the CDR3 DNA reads TGTGCCAGCAGCGTAGGTCCAGGGAGCGAGCAGTACTTC.

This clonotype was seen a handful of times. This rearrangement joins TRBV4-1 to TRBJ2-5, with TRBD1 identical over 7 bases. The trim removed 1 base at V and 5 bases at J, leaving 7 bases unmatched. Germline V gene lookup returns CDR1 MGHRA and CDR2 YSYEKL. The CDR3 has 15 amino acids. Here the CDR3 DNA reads TGCGCCAGCAGCCAAGGACAGGGCGGGTTGGAGACCCAGTACTTC. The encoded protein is CASSQGQGGLETQYF.